One T cell receptor beta chain is described in this entry. The CDR3 is 12 residues long. Germline assignment: CDR1 SNHLY and CDR2 FYNNEI. V dropped 5 bases and J dropped 4 bases, with 3 bases sitting between them. Measured with immunoSEQ multiplex PCR; TCRdb has only the in-frame clones, and not every one. The table shows just over 250,000 clones, with 88% occurring only once. The sample is drawn from a study of blood T cell repertoires in COVID-19. This chain joins TRBV2 and TRBJ2-6; D call uncertain. Sequenced material: peripheral blood. This clonotype originated in a man aged 55 to 70 who had recovered from COVID-19. The CDR3 region is CASSLGANVLTF. CDR3 bases: TGTGCCAGCAGTCTGGGGGCCAACGTCCTGACTTTC.